This T cell receptor beta chain appears in the sequencing data of a study of T-cell reconstitution after alpha-beta-depleted transplantation in children. Notes on the study in general: One year after transplant, T-cell counts and diversity came mostly from newly produced T cells. Reportedly, roughly two months post-transplant, alpha-beta T cells arose from several hundred expanded graft clones. It was surviving recipient T cells and thymic progenitors that gave some patients high TCRbeta diversity at day 60.

Germline CDR1 is MNHEY and CDR2 is SMNVEV (reference sequence). Trimming cost V 6 bases and J 2 bases; bases outside gene matches: 11. The CDR3 covers 16 residues. The TCRbeta library incorporated unique molecular identifiers. TCRdb reprocessed the PCR reads with MiXCR, giving one entry per CDR3 protein. The sample lists approximately 500,000 distinct CDR3 sequences, about 11% occurring once. This clonotype occurred many times. Antigen specificity is unknown. Source: PBMCs, taken before TCRalphabeta/CD19-depleted stem cell transplant. This clonotype was sampled from a child aged 2 to 10 with inherited bone marrow failure, due to receive a stem cell transplant. The chain carries TRBV27 and TRBJ2-7; 9 nucleotides align to TRBD2. In DNA, the CDR3 is TGTGCCAGCAGCGAACAAACTAGCGGGTACCCCTACGAGCAGTACTTC. Protein sequence: CASSEQTSGYPYEQYF.